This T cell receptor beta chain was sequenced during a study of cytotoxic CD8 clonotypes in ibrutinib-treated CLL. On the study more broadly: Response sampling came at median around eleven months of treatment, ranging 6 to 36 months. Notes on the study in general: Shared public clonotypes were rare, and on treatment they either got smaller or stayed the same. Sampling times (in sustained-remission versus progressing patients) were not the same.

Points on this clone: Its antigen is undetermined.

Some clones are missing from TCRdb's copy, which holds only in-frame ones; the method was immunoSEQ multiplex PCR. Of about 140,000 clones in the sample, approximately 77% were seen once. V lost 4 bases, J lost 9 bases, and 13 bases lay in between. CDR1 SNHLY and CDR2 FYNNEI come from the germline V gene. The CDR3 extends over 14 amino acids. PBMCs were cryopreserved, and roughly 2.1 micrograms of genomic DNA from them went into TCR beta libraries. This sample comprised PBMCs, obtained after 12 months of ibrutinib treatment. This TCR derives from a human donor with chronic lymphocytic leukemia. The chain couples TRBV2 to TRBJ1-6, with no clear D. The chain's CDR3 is CASSAWGFFSPLHF. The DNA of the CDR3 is TGTGCCAGCAGTGCGTGGGGATTCTTTTCACCCCTCCACTTT.